Below are 11 T cell receptor beta chains sequenced from a single sample in a study of T cells in Graves' hyperthyroidism and ophthalmopathy. There were TCR beta CDR3 regions amplified from RNA transcripts. When the TCR CDR3 underwent first-round RT-PCR, the HTBI primer set was used. TCRdb analysed the multiplex PCR reads with MiXCR anew, one entry per CDR3 protein. The sample includes around 380,000 distinct CDR3 sequences, roughly 13% seen only once; the top ten take less than 25%. The specimen was blood. These receptors all come from a man aged 30 to 39 with Graves' hyperthyroidism that later progressed to Graves' ophthalmopathy.

The chain has TRBV7-6 and TRBJ1-2, with a possible D match to TRBD1 (6 bases). CDR3 length equals 15 residues. CDR1 and CDR2 from the germline V gene are SGHVS and FNYEAQ. V lost 1 base to trimming and J lost 2 bases, with 11 bases between them. The CDR3 protein is CASSLGGGINYGYTF. CDR3 nucleotide sequence: TGTGCCAGCAGCTTAGGAGGGGGGATCAACTATGGCTACACCTTC.

This clonotype came up a few times. The J gene is TRBJ2-3, the V gene TRBV7-9; D possibly corresponds to TRBD1 (5 bases). The germline CDR1 and CDR2 sequences are SEHNR and FQNEAQ (reference sequence). Between the trimmed V and J ends, which lost 11 bases and 2 bases, there was a span of 14 bases. The CDR3 has 13 amino acids. This chain's CDR3 is CAEQGGTTDTQYF. The CDR3 nucleotides read TGTGCCGAGCAGGGCGGTACCACAGATACGCAGTATTTT. Together with reference TRBV7-9 and TRBJ2-3, the CDR3 gives the full variable domain: DTGVSQNPRHKITKRGQNVTFRCDPISEHNRLYWYRQTLGQGPEFLTYFQNEAQLEKSRLLSDRFSAERPKGSFSTLEIQRTEQGDSAMYLCAEQGGTTDTQYFGPGTRLTVL.

The table lists this clonotype with a few counts. The CDR3: CASSTGRRYEQYF. Here the CDR3 DNA reads TGTGCCAGTTCGACAGGTCGGCGCTACGAGCAGTACTTC. This chain joins TRBV6-1 and TRBJ2-7; a possible D gene is TRBD1 (6 bases). The germline gives CDR1 MNHNS, CDR2 SASEGT. V was pared by 9 bases and J by 3 bases, with 15 bases between. This CDR3 comprises 13 residues.

The gene calls are TRBV5-1 and TRBJ1-2; possibly TRBD1 for D (5 bases). V was trimmed by 2 bases and J by 6 bases, leaving 17 bases between them. The germline CDR1 and CDR2 sequences are SGHRS and YFSETQ. The length of the CDR3 is 15 residues. The CDR3 reads CASSLTAFPGDGYTF. The CDR3 DNA reads TGCGCCAGCAGCTTAACGGCCTTCCCGGGGGATGGCTACACCTTC.

This clonotype was seen repeatedly, ten times or more. The chain carries TRBV20-1 and TRBJ1-1; D might be TRBD1 (5 bases). Trimming left V 2 bases short and J 7 bases short, with 11 bases between. CDR3 length: 12 residues. Per the germline V gene, CDR1 is DFQATT and CDR2 is SNEGSKA (reference sequence). The CDR3 region has the DNA TGCAGTGCTAGAACGACGGGGGGTGAAGCTTTCTTT. Its protein product is CSARTTGGEAFF.

This clonotype was recorded a few times. The chain combines TRBV5-5 with TRBJ2-7, with no clear D. V was cut by 1 base and J by 2 bases, with 13 bases left in between. Germline lookup yields CDR1 SGHKS and CDR2 YYEKEE (reference sequence). There are 15 residues in the CDR3. The CDR3: CASSLSVGNAYEQYF. The CDR3 region has the DNA TGTGCCAGCAGCTTGTCCGTTGGGAACGCCTACGAGCAGTACTTC.

This clonotype occurred a few times. V is TRBV27 and J is TRBJ2-1; 8 nucleotides agree with TRBD2. Germline CDR1 and CDR2: MNHEY and SMNVEV (reference sequence). The CDR3 is 12 amino acids. With V trimmed by 0 bases and J by 12 bases, 1 base remained unmatched. The CDR3 region has the DNA TGTGCCAGCAGTTTATCTGCGGGGGGGCAGTTCTTC. Its translation: CASSLSAGGQFF.

This clonotype has ten or more counts. The V call is TRBV12-3 or TRBV12-4, the J call TRBJ2-1; D is perhaps TRBD1 or TRBD2 (6 bases each). Trimming removed 6 bases from V and 1 base from J, with 13 bases in between. The CDR3 length is 15 residues. The CDR3 loop reads CASRLGGYSYNEQFF. The CDR3 DNA reads TGTGCCAGCAGGCTAGGGGGGTATTCCTACAATGAGCAGTTCTTC.

This clonotype was picked up many times. V gene TRBV7-9 combines with J gene TRBJ2-2; tentative D call: TRBD1 (6 bases). V was trimmed by 5 bases and J by 1 base, leaving 11 bases between them. Germline V gene sequence: CDR1 SEHNR, CDR2 FQNEAQ (reference sequence). This CDR3 region has 15 residues. CDR3 sequence: CASSRQALNTGELFF. CDR3 coding DNA: TGTGCCAGCAGCAGACAGGCCCTGAACACCGGGGAGCTGTTTTTT.

This clonotype has ten or more counts. This chain links TRBV20-1 with TRBJ2-7; 8 bases match TRBD2. The J segment lost 0 bases and the V segment lost 1 base, leaving 14 bases of the junction unmatched. The CDR3 sequence is 18 residues long. Germline V gene data show CDR1 as DFQATT and CDR2 as SNEGSKA (reference sequence). The CDR3, as DNA: TGCAGTGCTAGAGGCGGGGGTAGCGGGGCCGCTAGCTCCTACGAGCAGTACTTC. It is translated as CSARGGGSGAASSYEQYF.

In this sample, this clonotype turned up many times. This sequence joins TRBV10-3 and TRBJ2-3; D may be TRBD2 (5 bases). The ends were cut back, 3 bases at V and 6 bases at J, with 13 bases in the middle. In germline, CDR1 is ENHRY, CDR2 SYGVKD. The CDR3 is 14 amino acids. The CDR3 nucleotides are TGTGCCATCAGTGATAGTCTAGCTGGCGATACGCAGTATTTT. Protein: CAISDSLAGDTQYF.